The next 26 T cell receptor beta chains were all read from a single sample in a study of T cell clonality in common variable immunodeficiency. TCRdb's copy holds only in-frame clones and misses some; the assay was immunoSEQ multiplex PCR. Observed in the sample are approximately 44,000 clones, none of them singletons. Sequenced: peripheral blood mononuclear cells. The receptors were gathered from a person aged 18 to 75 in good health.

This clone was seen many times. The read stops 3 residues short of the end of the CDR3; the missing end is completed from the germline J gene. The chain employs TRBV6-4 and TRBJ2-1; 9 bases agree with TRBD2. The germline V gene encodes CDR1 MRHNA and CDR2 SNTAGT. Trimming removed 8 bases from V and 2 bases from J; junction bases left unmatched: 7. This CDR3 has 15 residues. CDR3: CASSQAGGAYNEQFF. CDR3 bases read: TGTGCCAGCTCCCAAGCGGGAGGAGCCTACAATGAG.

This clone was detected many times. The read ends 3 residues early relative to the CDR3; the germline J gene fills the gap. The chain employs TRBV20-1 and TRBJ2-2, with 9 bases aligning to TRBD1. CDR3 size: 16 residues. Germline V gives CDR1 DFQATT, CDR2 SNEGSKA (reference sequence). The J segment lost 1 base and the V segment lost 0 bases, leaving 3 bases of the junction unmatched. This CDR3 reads CSAREKDRGNTGELFF. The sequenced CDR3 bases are TGCAGTGCTAGAGAAAAGGACAGGGGGAACACCGGGGAG.

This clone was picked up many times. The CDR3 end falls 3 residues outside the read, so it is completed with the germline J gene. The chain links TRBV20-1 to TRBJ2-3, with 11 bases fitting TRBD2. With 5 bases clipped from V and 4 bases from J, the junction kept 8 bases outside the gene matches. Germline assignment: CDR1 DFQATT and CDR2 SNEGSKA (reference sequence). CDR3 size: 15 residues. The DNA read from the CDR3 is TGCAGTGCTGATCTAGCGGGAGGTCCCCCAGATACG. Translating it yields CSADLAGGPPDT. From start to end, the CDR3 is CSADLAGGPPDTQYF.

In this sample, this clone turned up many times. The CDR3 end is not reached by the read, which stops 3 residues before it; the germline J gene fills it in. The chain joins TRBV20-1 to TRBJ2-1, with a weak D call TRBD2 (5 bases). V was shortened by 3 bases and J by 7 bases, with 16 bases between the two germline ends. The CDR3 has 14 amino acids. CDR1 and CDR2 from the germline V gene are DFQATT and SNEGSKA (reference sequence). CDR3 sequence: CSASAPADLNEQFF. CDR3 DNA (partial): TGCAGTGCTAGTGCCCCAGCGGACCTTAATGAG.

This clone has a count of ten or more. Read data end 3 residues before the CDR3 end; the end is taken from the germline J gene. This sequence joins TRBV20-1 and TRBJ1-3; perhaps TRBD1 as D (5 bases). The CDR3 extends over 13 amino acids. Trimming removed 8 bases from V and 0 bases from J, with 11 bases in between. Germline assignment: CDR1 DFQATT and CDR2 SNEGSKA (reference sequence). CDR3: CSTPGGSGNTIYF. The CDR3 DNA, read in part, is TGCAGTACCCCGGGGGGCTCTGGAAACACC.

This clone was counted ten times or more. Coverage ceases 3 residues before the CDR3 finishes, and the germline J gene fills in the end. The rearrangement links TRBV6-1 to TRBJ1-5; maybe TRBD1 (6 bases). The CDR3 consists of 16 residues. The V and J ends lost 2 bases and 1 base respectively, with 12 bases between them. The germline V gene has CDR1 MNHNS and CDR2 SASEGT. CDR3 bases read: TGTGCCAGCAGTGAACCGGGACATAGAAGCAATCAGCCC. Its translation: CASSEPGHRSNQP. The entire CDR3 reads CASSEPGHRSNQPQHF.

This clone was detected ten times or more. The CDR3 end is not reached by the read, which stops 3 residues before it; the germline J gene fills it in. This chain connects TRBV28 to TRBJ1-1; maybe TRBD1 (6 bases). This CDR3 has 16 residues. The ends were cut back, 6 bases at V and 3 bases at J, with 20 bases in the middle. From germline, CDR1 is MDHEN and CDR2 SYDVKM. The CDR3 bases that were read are TGTGCCAGCAGAACCTTCCTACAGGGACGAGACACTGAA. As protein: CASRTFLQGRDTE. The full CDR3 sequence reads CASRTFLQGRDTEAFF.

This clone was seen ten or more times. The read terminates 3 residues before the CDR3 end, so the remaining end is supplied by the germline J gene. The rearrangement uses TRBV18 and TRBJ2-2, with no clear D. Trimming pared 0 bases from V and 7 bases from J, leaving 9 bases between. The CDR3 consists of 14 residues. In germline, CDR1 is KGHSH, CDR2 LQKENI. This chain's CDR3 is CASSPPGQNGELFF. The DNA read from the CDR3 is TGTGCCAGCTCACCACCTGGGCAAAACGGGGAG.

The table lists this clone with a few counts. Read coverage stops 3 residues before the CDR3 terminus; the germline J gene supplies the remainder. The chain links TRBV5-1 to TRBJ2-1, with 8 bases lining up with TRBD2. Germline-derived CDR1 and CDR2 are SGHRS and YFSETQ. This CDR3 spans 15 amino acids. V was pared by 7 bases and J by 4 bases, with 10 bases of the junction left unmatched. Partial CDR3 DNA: TGCGCCAGCCAGGAGGTCGGGGGGGGTTACAATGAG. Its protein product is CASQEVGGGYNE. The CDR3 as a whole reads CASQEVGGGYNEQFF.

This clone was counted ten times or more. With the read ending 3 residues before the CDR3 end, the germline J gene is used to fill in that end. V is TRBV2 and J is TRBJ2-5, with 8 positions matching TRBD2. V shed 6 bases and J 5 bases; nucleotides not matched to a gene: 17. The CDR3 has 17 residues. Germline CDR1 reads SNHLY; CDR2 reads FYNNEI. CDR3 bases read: TGTGCCAGCAGCGGACCCGACCCGGGACTAGTTTGGGAGACC. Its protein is CASSGPDPGLVWET. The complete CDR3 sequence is CASSGPDPGLVWETQYF. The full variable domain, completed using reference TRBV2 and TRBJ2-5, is EPEVTQTPSHQVTQMGQEVILRCVPISNHLYFYWYRQILGQKVEFLVSFYNNEISEKSEIFDDQFSVERPDGSNFTLKIRSTKLEDSAMYFCASSGPDPGLVWETQYFGPGTRLLVL.

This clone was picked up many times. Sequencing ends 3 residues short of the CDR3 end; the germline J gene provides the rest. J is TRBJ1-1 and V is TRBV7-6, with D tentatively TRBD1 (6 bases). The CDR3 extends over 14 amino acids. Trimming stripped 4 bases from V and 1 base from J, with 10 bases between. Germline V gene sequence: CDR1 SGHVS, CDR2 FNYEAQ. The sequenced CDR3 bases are TGTGCCAGCAGCTCAAGGACAGAGAACACTGAA. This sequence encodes CASSSRTENTE. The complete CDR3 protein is CASSSRTENTEAFF.

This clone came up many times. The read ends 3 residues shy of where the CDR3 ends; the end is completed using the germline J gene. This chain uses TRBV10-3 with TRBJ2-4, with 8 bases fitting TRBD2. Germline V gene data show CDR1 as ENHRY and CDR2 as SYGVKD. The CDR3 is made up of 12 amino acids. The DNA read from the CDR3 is TGTGCCATCAGTGAGGCGGGGGGCGGT. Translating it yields CAISEAGGG. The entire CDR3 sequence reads CAISEAGGGQYF.

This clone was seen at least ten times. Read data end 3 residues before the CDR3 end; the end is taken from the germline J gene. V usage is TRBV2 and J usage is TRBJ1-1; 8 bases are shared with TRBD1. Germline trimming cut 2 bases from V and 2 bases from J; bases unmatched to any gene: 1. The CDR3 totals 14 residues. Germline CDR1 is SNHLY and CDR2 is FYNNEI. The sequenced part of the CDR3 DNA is TGTGCCAGCAGTGAACAGGGGGCTAACACTGAA. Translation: CASSEQGANTE. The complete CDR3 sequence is CASSEQGANTEAFF.

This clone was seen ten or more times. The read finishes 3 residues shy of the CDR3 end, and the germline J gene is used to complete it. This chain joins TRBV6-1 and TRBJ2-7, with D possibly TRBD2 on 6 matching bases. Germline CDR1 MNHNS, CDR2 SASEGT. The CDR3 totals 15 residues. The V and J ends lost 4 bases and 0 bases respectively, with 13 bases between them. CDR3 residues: CASSALSGVSYEQYF. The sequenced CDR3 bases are TGTGCCAGCAGTGCCCTTTCGGGGGTCTCCTACGAG.

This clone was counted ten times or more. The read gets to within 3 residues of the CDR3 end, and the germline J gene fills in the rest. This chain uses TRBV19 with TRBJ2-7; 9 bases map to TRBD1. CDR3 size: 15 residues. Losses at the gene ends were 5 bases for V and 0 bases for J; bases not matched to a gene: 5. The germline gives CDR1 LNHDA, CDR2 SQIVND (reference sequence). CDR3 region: CASSPGQGFSYEQYF. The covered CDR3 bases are TGTGCCAGTAGTCCGGGACAGGGCTTCTCCTACGAG. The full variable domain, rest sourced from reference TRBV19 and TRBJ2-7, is DGGITQSPKYLFRKEGQNVTLSCEQNLNHDAMYWYRQDPGQGLRLIYYSQIVNDFQKGDIAEGYSVSREKKESFPLTVTSAQKNPTAFYLCASSPGQGFSYEQYFGPGTRLTVT.

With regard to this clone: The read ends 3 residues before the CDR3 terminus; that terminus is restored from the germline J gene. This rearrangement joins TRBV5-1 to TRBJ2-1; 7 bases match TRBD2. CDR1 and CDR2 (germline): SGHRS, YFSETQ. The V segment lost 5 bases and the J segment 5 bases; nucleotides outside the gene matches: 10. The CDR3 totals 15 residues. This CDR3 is CASSGGGGLDNEQFF. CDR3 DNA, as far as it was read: TGCGCCAGCAGTGGGGGGGGAGGTTTGGACAATGAG.

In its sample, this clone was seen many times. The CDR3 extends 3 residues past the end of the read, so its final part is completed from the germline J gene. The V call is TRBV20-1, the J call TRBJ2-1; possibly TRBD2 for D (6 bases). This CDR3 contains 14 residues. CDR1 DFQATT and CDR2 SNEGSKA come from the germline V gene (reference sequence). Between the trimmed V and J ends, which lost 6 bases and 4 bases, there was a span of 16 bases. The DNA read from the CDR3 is TGCAGTGCCACGCGGGGATTACCGTACAATGAG. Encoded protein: CSATRGLPYNE. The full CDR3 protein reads CSATRGLPYNEQFF.

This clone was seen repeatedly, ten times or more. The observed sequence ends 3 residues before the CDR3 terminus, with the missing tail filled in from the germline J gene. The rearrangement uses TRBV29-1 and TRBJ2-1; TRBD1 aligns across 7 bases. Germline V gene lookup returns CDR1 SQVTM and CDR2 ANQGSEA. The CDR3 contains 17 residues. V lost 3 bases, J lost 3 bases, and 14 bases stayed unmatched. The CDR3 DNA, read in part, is TGCAGCGTTGATTGGGACAGAGGGCTAGGACACTACAATGAG. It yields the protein CSVDWDRGLGHYNE. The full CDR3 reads CSVDWDRGLGHYNEQFF.

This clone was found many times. The CDR3 loop is CASRGVTSGYEQYF. The covered CDR3 bases are TGTGCCAGCAGAGGGGTGACTAGCGGGTACGAG. The chain employs TRBV12-3 or TRBV12-4 and TRBJ2-7; 10 positions match TRBD2. The read ends 3 residues early relative to the CDR3; the germline J gene fills the gap. Trimming cost V 6 bases and J 4 bases; bases outside gene matches: 6. The CDR3 sequence is 14 residues long.

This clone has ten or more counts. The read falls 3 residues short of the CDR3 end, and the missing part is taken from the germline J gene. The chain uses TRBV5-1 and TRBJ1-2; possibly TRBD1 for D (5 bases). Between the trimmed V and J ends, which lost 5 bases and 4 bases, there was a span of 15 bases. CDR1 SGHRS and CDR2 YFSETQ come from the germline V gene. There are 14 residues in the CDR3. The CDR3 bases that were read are TGCGCCAGCAGTTACGGACAAAGTGGCTATGGC. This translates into CASSYGQSGYG. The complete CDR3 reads CASSYGQSGYGYTF. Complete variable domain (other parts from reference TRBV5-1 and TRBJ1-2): KAGVTQTPRYLIKTRGQQVTLSCSPISGHRSVSWYQQTPGQGLQFLFEYFSETQRNKGNFPGRFSGRQFSNSRSEMNVSTLELGDSALYLCASSYGQSGYGYTFGSGTRLTVV.

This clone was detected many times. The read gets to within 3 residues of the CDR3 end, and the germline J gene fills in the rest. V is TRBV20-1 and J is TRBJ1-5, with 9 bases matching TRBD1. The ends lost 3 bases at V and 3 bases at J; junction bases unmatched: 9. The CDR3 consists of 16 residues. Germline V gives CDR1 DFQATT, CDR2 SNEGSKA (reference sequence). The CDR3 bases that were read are TGCAGTGCTAGGGACTCCGGGACAGGGCCCAATCAGCCC. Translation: CSARDSGTGPNQP. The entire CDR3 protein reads CSARDSGTGPNQPQHF.

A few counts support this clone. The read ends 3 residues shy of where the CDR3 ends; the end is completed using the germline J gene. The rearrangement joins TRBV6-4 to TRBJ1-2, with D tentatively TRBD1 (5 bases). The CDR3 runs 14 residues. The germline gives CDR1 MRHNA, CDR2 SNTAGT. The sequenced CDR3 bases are TGTGCCAGCAGTGACCAGGGATTCACAGATACG. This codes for CASSDQGFTDT. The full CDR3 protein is CASSDQGFTDTYTF.

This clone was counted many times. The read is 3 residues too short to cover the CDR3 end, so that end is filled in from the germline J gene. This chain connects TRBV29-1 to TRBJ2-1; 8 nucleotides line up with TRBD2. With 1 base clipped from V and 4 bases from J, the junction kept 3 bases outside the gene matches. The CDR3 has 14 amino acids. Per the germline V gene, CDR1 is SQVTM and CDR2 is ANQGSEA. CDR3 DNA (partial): TGCAGCGTTGAAGGCGGGGGGCATTACAATGAG. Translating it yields CSVEGGGHYNE. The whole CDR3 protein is CSVEGGGHYNEQFF.

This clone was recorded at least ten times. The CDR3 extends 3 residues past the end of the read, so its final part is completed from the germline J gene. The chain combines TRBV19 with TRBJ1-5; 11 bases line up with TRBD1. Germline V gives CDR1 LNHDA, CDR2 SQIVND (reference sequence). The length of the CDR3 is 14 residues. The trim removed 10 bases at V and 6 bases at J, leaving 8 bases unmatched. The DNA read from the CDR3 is TGTGCCACCAGGACAGGGGGCGCTTCTCAGCCC. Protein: CATRTGGASQP. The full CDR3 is CATRTGGASQPQHF.

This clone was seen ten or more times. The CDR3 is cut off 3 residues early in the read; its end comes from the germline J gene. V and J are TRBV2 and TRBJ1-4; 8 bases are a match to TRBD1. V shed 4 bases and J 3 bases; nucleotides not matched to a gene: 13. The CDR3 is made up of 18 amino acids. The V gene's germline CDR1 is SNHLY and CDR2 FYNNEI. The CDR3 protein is CASSARDRTFRANEKLFF. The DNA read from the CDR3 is TGTGCCAGCAGTGCCCGGGACAGGACCTTCAGGGCTAATGAAAAA.

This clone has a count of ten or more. CDR3 loop: CASSQDQEGHQPQHF. Incomplete CDR3 DNA: TGTGCCAGCAGCCAAGATCAGGAGGGCCATCAGCCC. The rearrangement uses TRBV4-2 and TRBJ1-5; D unclear. Read data end 3 residues before the CDR3 end; the end is taken from the germline J gene. Trimming cost V 0 bases and J 5 bases, with 11 bases left between them. Germline loops: CDR1 LGHNA, CDR2 YNFKEQ. The CDR3 covers 15 residues.